This entry lists 29 T cell receptor beta chains sequenced from one sample in a study of CD8+ T cells in alopecia areata. Treatment meaning: oral pan-JAK inhibitor, 5-10 mg twice daily. Following extraction, RNA underwent reverse transcription to cDNA, which served as the sequencing template. Libraries were prepared by immunoSEQ multiplex PCR; TCRdb keeps only in-frame clonotypes and omits some of them. The table lists about 140,000 clones, 70% to 90% of them singletons. This material consisted of CD8+ T cells sorted from blood, taken at week 4, from a patient treated with tofacitinib. All receptors derive from a human donor with alopecia areata.

This clone was counted a single time. The chain joins TRBV7-9 to TRBJ2-3; 11 bases are shared with TRBD2. The trim removed 5 bases at V and 8 bases at J, leaving 6 bases unmatched. The germline gives CDR1 SEHNR, CDR2 FQNEAQ (reference sequence). CDR3 length: 14 amino acids. The CDR3, as DNA: TGTGCCAGCAGCGACCGACTAGCGGGGCCTACGCAGTATTTT. Translating gives CASSDRLAGPTQYF.

As regards this clone: The same CDR3 is also encoded by other DNA sequences in this sample. CDR3: CASSPGTGYEQYF. The CDR3 DNA reads TGTGCCAGCAGCCCCGGGACAGGTTACGAGCAGTACTTC. The chain is built from TRBV9 and TRBJ2-7; the match to TRBD1 covers 8 bases. The CDR3 is 13 amino acids. Trimming removed 4 bases from V and 4 bases from J; junction bases left unmatched: 4. The V gene's germline CDR1 is SGDLS and CDR2 YYNGEE.

This clone was detected once. This rearrangement joins TRBV7-9 to TRBJ2-1, with TRBD2 identical over 10 bases. CDR1 and CDR2 (germline): SEHNR, FQNEAQ (reference sequence). J lost 3 bases, V lost 3 bases, and 5 bases had no gene match. The CDR3 has 16 residues. CDR3 loop: CASSFPSGGLYNEQFF. CDR3 DNA: TGTGCCAGCAGCTTCCCTAGCGGGGGCCTCTACAATGAGCAGTTCTTC.

The chain combines TRBV29-1 with TRBJ2-3; D is ambiguous. Per germline, CDR1 SQVTM and CDR2 ANQGSEA. Trimming removed 4 bases from V and 6 bases from J, with 14 bases in between. The CDR3 sequence is 13 residues long. The CDR3 coding sequence is TGCAGCGTTGTGGCCACAAATCTCGATACGCAGTATTTT. It codes for CSVVATNLDTQYF.

The chain is built from TRBV5-6 and TRBJ2-7; no definite D call. Trimming took off 0 bases at V and 0 bases at J, with 10 bases between the two ends. Germline V lookup: CDR1 SGHDT, CDR2 YYEEEE. This CDR3 has 15 amino acids. The CDR3 nucleotides read TGTGCCAGCAGCTTGGTTGGAGCTAACTCCTACGAGCAGTACTTC. Its protein product is CASSLVGANSYEQYF. The variable domain in full, completed from reference TRBV5-6 and TRBJ2-7, reads DAGVTQSPTHLIKTRGQQVTLRCSPKSGHDTVSWYQQALGQGPQFIFQYYEEEERQRGNFPDRFSGHQFPNYSSELNVNALLLGDSALYLCASSLVGANSYEQYFGPGTRLTVT.

With regard to this clone: Other DNA sequences from this sample encode an identical CDR3 as well. The chain has TRBV27 and TRBJ1-1, with D hard to call. Trimming pared 2 bases from V and 1 base from J, leaving 5 bases between. CDR1 MNHEY and CDR2 SMNVEV come from the germline V gene (reference sequence). CDR3 size: 13 residues. CDR3 sequence (DNA): TGTGCCAGCAGTTTAGGACGGAACACTGAAGCTTTCTTT. Translated: CASSLGRNTEAFF.

A single count supports this clone. This chain's CDR3 is CASSLLTSRYTGELFF. The CDR3 bases are TGTGCCAGCAGTTTACTGACTAGCAGATACACCGGGGAGCTGTTTTTT. This chain connects TRBV27 to TRBJ2-2; 7 nucleotides agree with TRBD2. Unmatched junction bases numbered 6, after V lost 2 bases and J lost 3 bases. Germline-derived CDR1 and CDR2 are MNHEY and SMNVEV (reference sequence). This CDR3 spans 16 amino acids.

This chain uses TRBV7-9 with TRBJ1-2; D is possibly TRBD1 (5 bases). Germline values: CDR1 SEHNR, CDR2 FQNEAQ (reference sequence). V was trimmed by 7 bases and J by 8 bases, leaving 14 bases between them. The CDR3 has 12 amino acids. CDR3 DNA: TGTGCCAGCACCACACCAGGGCAAGGCTACACCTTC. This gives the protein CASTTPGQGYTF.

The chain is built from TRBV6-6 and TRBJ2-7; weak D call: TRBD2 (5 bases). V dropped 0 bases and J dropped 4 bases, with 7 bases sitting between them. Per the germline V gene, CDR1 is MNHNY and CDR2 is SVGAGI (reference sequence). The CDR3 is 13 amino acids. The CDR3 nucleotides read TGTGCCAGCAGTTACTCGAGGGTTTACGAGCAGTACTTC. It codes for CASSYSRVYEQYF.

The chain combines TRBV9 with TRBJ2-3, with TRBD2 matching over 9 bases. The CDR3 contains 17 residues. Germline CDR1 reads SGDLS; CDR2 reads YYNGEE. Unmatched junction bases numbered 11, after V lost 4 bases and J lost 2 bases. The CDR3 loop reads CASSTSTSGGDTDTQYF. The CDR3 DNA follows: TGTGCCAGCAGCACCTCGACTAGCGGAGGCGACACAGATACGCAGTATTTT.

The J gene is TRBJ2-7, the V gene TRBV29-1; maybe TRBD1 (5 bases). The CDR3 sequence is 13 residues long. V was shortened by 4 bases and J by 2 bases, with 12 bases between the two germline ends. CDR1 is SQVTM and CDR2 is ANQGSEA in the germline V gene. The CDR3 coding sequence is TGCAGCGTTGTTTATAGGGGCGCCTACGAGCAGTACTTC. It specifies CSVVYRGAYEQYF.

This chain joins TRBV29-1 and TRBJ1-1; the match to TRBD1 covers 9 bases. Trimming removed 4 bases from V and 1 base from J; junction bases left unmatched: 1. This CDR3 has 13 amino acids. Per the germline V gene, CDR1 is SQVTM and CDR2 is ANQGSEA. The CDR3 DNA reads as TGCAGCGTTGGGACAGGGGCGAACACTGAAGCTTTCTTT. This encodes CSVGTGANTEAFF.

The chain employs TRBV29-1 and TRBJ2-7; D gene unclear. The germline V gene has CDR1 SQVTM and CDR2 ANQGSEA. The CDR3 spans 11 residues. Trimming removed 3 bases at V and 0 bases at J, with 3 bases between. The CDR3: CSVEGSYEQYF. In DNA, the CDR3 is TGCAGCGTTGAGGGCTCCTACGAGCAGTACTTC.

The V and J genes are TRBV29-1 and TRBJ2-7; D gene ambiguous. This CDR3 has 12 amino acids. Trimming removed 7 bases at V and 2 bases at J, with 12 bases between. The germline V gene has CDR1 SQVTM and CDR2 ANQGSEA. CDR3 amino acids: CSGVGSTYEQYF. As DNA, the CDR3 is TGCAGCGGCGTGGGCAGTACCTACGAGCAGTACTTC.

The V and J genes are TRBV29-1 and TRBJ2-2, with unresolved D. Germline V gene lookup returns CDR1 SQVTM and CDR2 ANQGSEA. V was pared by 3 bases and J by 6 bases, with 5 bases between. The CDR3 extends over 11 amino acids. Here the CDR3 reads CSVESAGELFF. The CDR3 DNA reads TGCAGCGTTGAGAGTGCCGGGGAGCTGTTTTTT.

V usage is TRBV7-9 and J usage is TRBJ2-1, with 7 bases matching TRBD1. CDR1 and CDR2 from the germline V gene are SEHNR and FQNEAQ (reference sequence). Trimming took 1 base from V and 2 from J; bases not matched to a gene: 11. The CDR3 consists of 18 residues. CDR3 amino acids: CASSLEGGPTAPYNEQFF. The CDR3 DNA is TGTGCCAGCAGCTTAGAAGGGGGCCCTACAGCTCCCTACAATGAGCAGTTCTTC.

V and J are TRBV30 and TRBJ1-3; D may be TRBD1 (5 bases). Germline loops: CDR1 GTSNPN, CDR2 SVGIG (reference sequence). The V end was cut by 3 bases, the J end by 3 bases, with 6 bases between. The CDR3 consists of 12 residues. The CDR3 DNA reads TGTGCCTGGAGGAGGGGTGGAAACACCATATATTTT. Protein: CAWRRGGNTIYF.

The V call is TRBV27, the J call TRBJ2-7; possibly TRBD2 for D (5 bases). Germline V gene lookup returns CDR1 MNHEY and CDR2 SMNVEV (reference sequence). V was trimmed by 5 bases and J by 3 bases, leaving 11 bases between them. The CDR3 covers 13 residues. CDR3 bases: TGTGCCAGCAGTCCCGGGATATACTACGAGCAGTACTTC. This codes for CASSPGIYYEQYF.

The chain uses TRBV5-1 and TRBJ2-1; unclear D gene. The CDR3 sequence is 15 residues long. In germline, CDR1 is SGHRS, CDR2 YFSETQ. Deletions cut 0 bases from V and 0 bases from J, with 7 bases between. CDR3 coding DNA: TGCGCCAGCAGCTTGGGGTTTAGCTCCTACAATGAGCAGTTCTTC. Translating it yields CASSLGFSSYNEQFF.

This chain uses TRBV7-2 with TRBJ2-3, with D unresolved. Germline V gives CDR1 SGHTA, CDR2 FQGNSA. This CDR3 comprises 17 residues. V lost 1 base and J lost 2, with 16 bases in between. In nucleotides, the CDR3 is TGTGCCAGCAGCTTAGTGACTCTTCGGAGCGTCACAGATACGCAGTATTTT. Amino acids: CASSLVTLRSVTDTQYF.

V and J are TRBV6-5 and TRBJ2-3; D possibly matches TRBD1 or TRBD2 (5 bases each). Germline assignment: CDR1 MNHEY and CDR2 SVGAGI. Trimming took off 7 bases at V and 1 base at J, with 12 bases between the two ends. There are 14 residues in the CDR3. The CDR3, as DNA: TGTGCCAGCACCGGCCAGGGAGGCACAGATACGCAGTATTTT. This translates into CASTGQGGTDTQYF.

The rearrangement uses TRBV7-6 and TRBJ2-1; TRBD2 matches at 13 bases. The CDR3 is made up of 16 amino acids. Germline loops: CDR1 SGHVS, CDR2 FNYEAQ. With V trimmed by 2 bases and J by 7 bases, 5 bases remained unmatched. The CDR3, as DNA: TGTGCCAGCAGCTTACTACTAGCGGGAGGGCGTAATGAGCAGTTCTTC. Its translation is CASSLLLAGGRNEQFF.

This chain links TRBV5-1 with TRBJ2-7; tentatively, D is TRBD2 (6 bases). The CDR3 has 14 amino acids. V was cut by 0 bases and J by 5 bases, with 12 bases left in between. Germline V lookup: CDR1 SGHRS, CDR2 YFSETQ. The CDR3 nucleotides are TGCGCCAGCAGCTTGGGTGTACTAGCTGACGAGCAGTACTTC. Translation: CASSLGVLADEQYF.

This clone was seen only once. This sequence joins TRBV19 and TRBJ2-3; 9 bases align to TRBD2. The germline V gene encodes CDR1 LNHDA and CDR2 SQIVND (reference sequence). This CDR3 spans 17 amino acids. V shed 8 bases, J shed 6 bases, and the junction held 18 bases outside the gene matches. CDR3 bases: TGTGCCAGTGGCAATCGGGTCAGCGGGGGGTCCGGTGATACGCAGTATTTT. It yields the protein CASGNRVSGGSGDTQYF.

Turning to this clone: This sample includes further DNA sequences coding for the same CDR3. V gene TRBV7-9 combines with J gene TRBJ2-7; the D is unclear. CDR1 SEHNR and CDR2 FQNEAQ come from the germline V gene (reference sequence). Between the trimmed V and J ends, which lost 2 bases and 6 bases, there was a span of 8 bases. CDR3 length equals 12 residues. The CDR3 is CASSLSGSEQYF. The CDR3 region has the DNA TGTGCCAGCAGCTTAAGTGGGTCCGAGCAGTACTTC.

CDR3: CASILLSSGRTGELFF. The DNA for the CDR3 is TGTGCCAGCATACTCCTTTCTAGCGGGAGAACCGGGGAGCTGTTTTTT. This chain joins TRBV2 and TRBJ2-2, with TRBD2 identical over 10 bases. CDR1 and CDR2 (germline): SNHLY, FYNNEI. The CDR3 spans 16 residues. With 7 bases clipped from V and 5 bases from J, the junction kept 10 bases outside the gene matches.

This clone appeared once. This sequence joins TRBV4-1 and TRBJ2-1, with D perhaps being TRBD1 or TRBD2 (5 bases each). V lost 4 bases to trimming and J lost 10 bases, with 20 bases between them. This CDR3 contains 15 residues. CDR1 is MGHRA and CDR2 is YSYEKL in the germline V gene. CDR3 sequence reads: CASSPRGSRGEEQFF. The DNA of the CDR3 is TGCGCCAGCAGCCCAAGAGGGTCTAGAGGGGAAGAGCAGTTCTTC.

V gene TRBV29-1 combines with J gene TRBJ1-2; 7 bases line up with TRBD1. The germline CDR1 and CDR2 sequences are SQVTM and ANQGSEA. J lost 5 bases, V lost 3 bases, and 3 bases had no gene match. This CDR3 comprises 12 residues. The CDR3 DNA is TGCAGCGTTGAGACAGGGAATTATGGCTACACCTTC. Its protein is CSVETGNYGYTF.

In DNA form, the CDR3 reads TGCAGCATCACAGGGGGGCAAACAGAAGCCAACGTCCTGACTTTC. Residues: CSITGGQTEANVLTF. The chain couples TRBV29-1 to TRBJ2-6; 8 bases are a match to TRBD1. Germline V lookup: CDR1 SQVTM, CDR2 ANQGSEA. V was clipped by 8 bases and J by 7 bases; unmatched bases: 13. The CDR3 extends over 15 amino acids.